The rows below give T cell receptor beta chains drawn from one sample of a study of cytomegalovirus exposure and HLA in healthy donors. Repertoires were generated with immunoSEQ multiplex PCR, while TCRdb's copy carries only in-frame clones and drops some. The table shows 150,000 to 200,000 clones, with nearly 80% occurring only once. Sequencing was performed on PBMCs. The receptors derive from a woman between 45 and 60 years old in good health and CMV-seropositive. The conserved cysteine and the conserved F or W are not part of the CDR3 here.

>TRBJ2-2|TRBV2
ASRREDTGELF
>TRBJ2-1|TRBV7-9
ASSLVGGGGNEQF
>TRBJ1-5|TRBV19
ASSPLAYSNQPQH
>TRBJ2-7|TRBV7-8
ASSLDPSYEQY
>TRBJ1-5|TRBV4-2
ASSQSGQGSNQPQH
>TRBJ2-1|TRBV28
ASSVGLAGYNEQF
>TRBJ2-5|TRBV27
ASSFGTGGVQTQY
>TRBJ2-1|TRBV10-3
ATRLGLAGNNEQF
>TRBJ2-1|TRBV27
ASSFGGEQF
>TRBJ1-5|TRBV27
ASGHDQPQH
>TRBJ2-7|TRBV10-3
AISESSVAGGHEQY
>TRBJ1-5|TRBV30
AWSVPLRGASFAQPQH
>TRBJ2-7|TRBV27
ASSSQGVYEQY
>TRBJ2-7|TRBV5-4
ASSLVPGLAGGGEQY
>TRBJ1-5|TRBV4-3
ASSQDRSNQPQH
>TRBJ2-7|TRBV6-1
ASSEWDRGSGEQY
>TRBJ2-1|TRBV13
ASSKVLSEQF
>TRBJ1-4|TRBV28
ASTPGDRAGEKLF
>TRBJ2-1|TRBV10-3
AISEPTRDYNEQF
>TRBJ1-1|TRBV7-3
ASSPTSGQNTEAF
>TRBJ2-5|TRBV4-1
ASSQEREGETQY
>TRBJ2-5|TRBV19
ASSPGQGVQETQY
>TRBJ1-3|TRBV5-1
ASSLRGRSDTIY
>TRBJ2-3|TRBV19
ASSSGRALDTQY
>TRBJ1-1|TRBV6-1
ASSEEQGRGGGWGTEAF
>TRBJ2-7|TRBV27
ASSLQDRNEQY
>TRBJ1-2|TRBV28
ASSVGGNYGYT
>TRBJ2-5|TRBV7-9
ASSPGTSPRETQY
>TRBJ2-7|TRBV10-3
AISGGGVGGSYEQY
>TRBJ2-3|TRBV9
ASSVFTRDPDTQY
>TRBJ1-5|TRBV15
ATSKVDRRNQPQH
>TRBJ1-3|TRBV19
ASSGRRSSGNTIY
>TRBJ2-2|TRBV4-3
ASSLGSGLITGELF
>TRBJ1-3|TRBV7-2
ASSPSPRGQAGNTIY
>TRBJ1-1|TRBV29-1
SVDRDGTEAF
>TRBJ2-3|TRBV29-1
SVRGLAALEADTQY
>TRBJ1-2|TRBV5-4
ASSFLDRDYGYT
>TRBJ2-1|TRBV18
ASSPDSTYNEQF
>TRBJ2-1|TRBV4-1
ASSLGPGRNEQF
>TRBJ1-4|TRBV4-3
ASSQDTGGSEKLF
>TRBJ1-1|TRBV6-1
ASSEWGHTEAF
>TRBJ2-7|TRBV27
ASSLLLAGLPDEQY
>TRBJ2-7|TRBV6-6
ASSYAQGTYEQY
>TRBJ2-7|TRBV28
ASRTGTGSYEQY
>TRBJ1-1|TRBV7-6
ASRVDINTEAF
>TRBJ2-4|TRBV11-2
ASTASDIQY